A selection of T cell receptor beta chains follows, all from one sample in a study of shared clonotypes between healthy human individuals. Clones were sequenced by immunoSEQ multiplex PCR, and TCRdb holds only the in-frame ones, with some missing. This table holds more than 400,000 clones, almost 97% found once. Sequencing input: naive CD4+ T cells sorted from blood. The receptors shown here come from a woman aged 25 to 39 in good health. Both conserved end residues are part of each CDR3. A D gene is named only where the DNA matches it firmly. Size is omitted from some rows. Given values are once, few, many or a class for expanded clones.

D gene: .; clone size: few; J gene: TRBJ1-4; V gene: TRBV19; CDR3 protein: CATSNGQSTNEKLFF; CDR3 DNA: TGTGCCACCTCTAACGGACAGTCAACTAATGAAAAACTGTTTTTT
D gene: TRBD1; clone size: .; J gene: TRBJ1-2; V gene: TRBV28; CDR3 protein: CASSFPPGTGAIYGYTF; CDR3 DNA: TGTGCCAGCAGTTTCCCACCGGGGACAGGGGCTATCTATGGCTACACCTTC
D gene: .; clone size: .; J gene: TRBJ1-4; V gene: TRBV9; CDR3 protein: CASSVAGTAATNEKLFF; CDR3 DNA: TGTGCCAGCAGCGTAGCTGGAACGGCGGCAACTAATGAAAAACTGTTTTTT
D gene: .; clone size: .; J gene: TRBJ1-5; V gene: TRBV6-5; CDR3 protein: CASSSHPNQPQHF; CDR3 DNA: TGTGCCAGCAGTTCCCACCCCAATCAGCCCCAGCATTTT
D gene: .; clone size: .; J gene: TRBJ1-1; V gene: TRBV5-1; CDR3 protein: CASSLVSGRENTEAFF; CDR3 DNA: TGCGCCAGCAGCTTGGTTTCTGGACGGGAGAACACTGAAGCTTTCTTT
D gene: .; clone size: .; J gene: TRBJ1-1; V gene: TRBV28; CDR3 protein: CASSGGTGEMNTEAFF; CDR3 DNA: TGTGCCAGCAGCGGGGGGACGGGTGAGATGAACACTGAAGCTTTCTTT
D gene: .; clone size: few; J gene: TRBJ2-7; V gene: TRBV7-9; CDR3 protein: CASSPQGGVFYEQYF; CDR3 DNA: TGTGCCAGCAGCCCCCAGGGAGGCGTCTTCTACGAGCAGTACTTC
D gene: .; clone size: once; J gene: TRBJ1-1; V gene: TRBV10-3; CDR3 protein: CALQIRMNTEAFF; CDR3 DNA: TGTGCCTTACAAATCAGGATGAACACTGAAGCTTTCTTT
D gene: TRBD2; clone size: .; J gene: TRBJ2-1; V gene: TRBV28; CDR3 protein: CASSHGTSGGNEQFF; CDR3 DNA: TGTGCCAGCAGTCACGGGACTAGCGGAGGCAATGAGCAGTTCTTC
D gene: .; clone size: once; J gene: TRBJ1-5; V gene: TRBV6-5; CDR3 protein: CASRRGNQPQHF; CDR3 DNA: TGTGCCAGCAGGAGGGGTAATCAGCCCCAGCATTTT
D gene: .; clone size: .; J gene: TRBJ2-7; V gene: TRBV6-6; CDR3 protein: CASSYSTGNSYEQYF; CDR3 DNA: TGTGCCAGCAGTTACTCGACAGGCAACTCCTACGAGCAGTACTTC
D gene: TRBD2; clone size: .; J gene: TRBJ2-2; V gene: TRBV4-1; CDR3 protein: CASSHKRLLANDTGELFF; CDR3 DNA: TGCGCCAGCAGCCACAAGAGGTTACTAGCGAATGACACCGGGGAGCTGTTTTTT
D gene: .; clone size: .; J gene: TRBJ1-2; V gene: TRBV30; CDR3 protein: CASNSGDYGYTF; CDR3 DNA: TGTGCCTCGAACTCTGGGGACTATGGCTACACCTTC
D gene: .; clone size: .; J gene: TRBJ2-4; V gene: TRBV18; CDR3 protein: CASSNVGGRVGIQYF; CDR3 DNA: TGTGCCAGCTCAAATGTAGGTGGGAGAGTTGGCATTCAGTACTTC
D gene: .; clone size: .; J gene: TRBJ2-3; V gene: TRBV7-8; CDR3 protein: CASSPGGTVTDTQYF; CDR3 DNA: TGTGCCAGCAGCCCGGGCGGGACAGTCACAGATACGCAGTATTTT
D gene: TRBD1; clone size: .; J gene: TRBJ2-7; V gene: TRBV30; CDR3 protein: CAWTKDRGGEQYF; CDR3 DNA: TGTGCCTGGACTAAGGACAGGGGCGGCGAGCAGTACTTC
D gene: TRBD2; clone size: .; J gene: TRBJ2-2; V gene: TRBV6-1; CDR3 protein: CASTSGTNTGELFF; CDR3 DNA: TGTGCCAGCACTAGCGGGACGAACACCGGGGAGCTGTTTTTT
D gene: TRBD1; clone size: .; J gene: TRBJ1-3; V gene: TRBV28; CDR3 protein: CASRYRGRRGNTIYF; CDR3 DNA: TGTGCCAGCAGGTACAGGGGAAGGAGGGGAAACACCATATATTTT
D gene: TRBD1; clone size: .; J gene: TRBJ1-1; V gene: TRBV5-1; CDR3 protein: CASSSLDRGTEAFF; CDR3 DNA: TGCGCCAGCAGCTCCCTTGACAGGGGCACTGAAGCTTTCTTT
D gene: TRBD2; clone size: .; J gene: TRBJ2-1; V gene: TRBV4-1; CDR3 protein: CASSRLAGDNEQFF; CDR3 DNA: TGCGCCAGCAGCCGACTAGCGGGAGACAATGAGCAGTTCTTC
D gene: TRBD2; clone size: .; J gene: TRBJ2-3; V gene: TRBV7-9; CDR3 protein: CASSFTGLAGVYSTDTQYF; CDR3 DNA: TGTGCCAGCAGCTTCACCGGACTAGCGGGAGTCTATAGCACAGATACGCAGTATTTT
D gene: .; clone size: .; J gene: TRBJ1-1; V gene: TRBV7-9; CDR3 protein: CASSLAIWGTEAFF; CDR3 DNA: TGTGCCAGCAGCTTAGCTATCTGGGGCACTGAAGCTTTCTTT
D gene: TRBD1; clone size: .; J gene: TRBJ2-2; V gene: TRBV5-6; CDR3 protein: CASSLPLMTGSTGELFF; CDR3 DNA: TGTGCCAGCAGCTTGCCTCTTATGACAGGGAGCACCGGGGAGCTGTTTTTT
D gene: TRBD2; clone size: .; J gene: TRBJ2-7; V gene: TRBV9; CDR3 protein: CASSVVSGIGEQYF; CDR3 DNA: TGTGCCAGCAGCGTAGTAAGCGGGATTGGCGAGCAGTACTTC
D gene: .; clone size: .; J gene: TRBJ1-2; V gene: TRBV11-2; CDR3 protein: CASSLEPQGLGYTF; CDR3 DNA: TGTGCCAGCAGCTTAGAACCCCAGGGTCTTGGCTACACCTTC
D gene: .; clone size: .; J gene: TRBJ1-5; V gene: TRBV7-3; CDR3 protein: CASSSIVWVGNQPQHF; CDR3 DNA: TGTGCCAGCAGCAGTATTGTGTGGGTTGGCAATCAGCCCCAGCATTTT
D gene: .; clone size: .; J gene: TRBJ2-7; V gene: TRBV19; CDR3 protein: CASSRQEFGQYEQYF; CDR3 DNA: TGTGCCAGTAGTAGACAGGAATTTGGGCAGTACGAGCAGTACTTC
D gene: .; clone size: .; J gene: TRBJ2-1; V gene: TRBV7-2; CDR3 protein: CASSLEGLAHSNEQFF; CDR3 DNA: TGTGCCAGCAGCTTAGAAGGTCTAGCGCACAGCAATGAGCAGTTCTTC
D gene: TRBD2; clone size: .; J gene: TRBJ2-5; V gene: TRBV7-2; CDR3 protein: CASSLVSGRKETQYF; CDR3 DNA: TGTGCCAGCAGCTTAGTGAGCGGGAGGAAGGAGACCCAGTACTTC
D gene: TRBD2; clone size: .; J gene: TRBJ2-1; V gene: TRBV4-1; CDR3 protein: CASSQDGTSRLMEQFF; CDR3 DNA: TGCGCCAGCAGCCAAGACGGGACTAGTCGGCTGATGGAGCAGTTCTTC
D gene: TRBD1; clone size: .; J gene: TRBJ2-7; V gene: TRBV9; CDR3 protein: CASSAETGLGEQYF; CDR3 DNA: TGTGCCAGCAGCGCCGAGACAGGGTTGGGCGAGCAGTACTTC
D gene: .; clone size: .; J gene: TRBJ2-1; V gene: TRBV21-1; CDR3 protein: CASSTAVQGEQFF; CDR3 DNA: TGTGCCAGCAGCACGGCGGTACAGGGTGAGCAGTTCTTC
D gene: TRBD1; clone size: .; J gene: TRBJ1-2; V gene: TRBV5-6; CDR3 protein: CASSRTGSPTGYGYTF; CDR3 DNA: TGTGCCAGCAGCAGGACAGGCTCACCCACTGGCTATGGCTACACCTTC
D gene: .; clone size: .; J gene: TRBJ2-7; V gene: TRBV6-6; CDR3 protein: CASSYTRTGPYEQYF; CDR3 DNA: TGTGCCAGCAGTTACACACGGACCGGGCCCTACGAGCAGTACTTC
D gene: .; clone size: .; J gene: TRBJ2-7; V gene: TRBV2; CDR3 protein: CASTNEAGRSYEQYF; CDR3 DNA: TGTGCCAGCACTAATGAAGCGGGTCGCTCCTACGAGCAGTACTTC
D gene: .; clone size: .; J gene: TRBJ1-2; V gene: TRBV19; CDR3 protein: CASSIEERFYGYTF; CDR3 DNA: TGTGCCAGTAGTATAGAGGAACGATTCTATGGCTACACCTTC
D gene: .; clone size: once; J gene: TRBJ2-7; V gene: TRBV15; CDR3 protein: CATSRVIRETHEQYF; CDR3 DNA: TGTGCCACCAGCAGAGTGATCCGGGAGACCCACGAGCAGTACTTC
D gene: .; clone size: .; J gene: TRBJ1-2; V gene: TRBV7-9; CDR3 protein: CASSPPDRVYGYTF; CDR3 DNA: TGTGCCAGCAGCCCCCCCGACAGAGTCTATGGCTACACCTTC
D gene: TRBD2; clone size: .; J gene: TRBJ2-7; V gene: TRBV18; CDR3 protein: CASSPQRLAGAYEQYF; CDR3 DNA: TGTGCCAGCTCACCACAAAGGCTAGCGGGAGCGTACGAGCAGTACTTC
D gene: .; clone size: .; J gene: TRBJ2-1; V gene: TRBV5-1; CDR3 protein: CASSPPKLSYNEQFF; CDR3 DNA: TGCGCCAGCAGCCCTCCCAAGCTCTCCTACAATGAGCAGTTCTTC
D gene: .; clone size: .; J gene: TRBJ2-3; V gene: TRBV14; CDR3 protein: CASSQVAGSTDTQYF; CDR3 DNA: TGTGCCAGCAGCCAAGTGGCGGGGAGCACAGATACGCAGTATTTT